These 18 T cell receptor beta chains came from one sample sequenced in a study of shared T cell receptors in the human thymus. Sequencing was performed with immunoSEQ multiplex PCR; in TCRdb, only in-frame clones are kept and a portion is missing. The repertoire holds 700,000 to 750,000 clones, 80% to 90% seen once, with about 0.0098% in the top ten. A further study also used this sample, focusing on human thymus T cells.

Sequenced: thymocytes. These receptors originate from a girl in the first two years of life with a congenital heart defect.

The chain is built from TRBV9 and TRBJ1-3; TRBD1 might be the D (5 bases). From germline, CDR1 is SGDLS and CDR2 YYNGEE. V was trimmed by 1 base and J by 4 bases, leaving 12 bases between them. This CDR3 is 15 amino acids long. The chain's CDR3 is CASSVKGAGGNTIYF. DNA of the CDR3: TGTGCCAGCAGCGTAAAAGGGGCCGGAGGAAACACCATATATTTT.

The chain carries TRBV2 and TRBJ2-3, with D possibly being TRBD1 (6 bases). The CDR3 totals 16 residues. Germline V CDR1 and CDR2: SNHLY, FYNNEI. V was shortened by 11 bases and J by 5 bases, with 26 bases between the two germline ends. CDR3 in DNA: TGTGCCGGACCGGGACAAGGATCTGTAACCGGAGATACGCAGTATTTT. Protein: CAGPGQGSVTGDTQYF.

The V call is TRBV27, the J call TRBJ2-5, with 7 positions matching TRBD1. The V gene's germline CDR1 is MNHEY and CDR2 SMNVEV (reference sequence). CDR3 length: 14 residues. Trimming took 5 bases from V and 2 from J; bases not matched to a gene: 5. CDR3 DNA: TGTGCCAGCAGTATTTACAGGGGACAAGAGACCCAGTACTTC. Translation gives CASSIYRGQETQYF.

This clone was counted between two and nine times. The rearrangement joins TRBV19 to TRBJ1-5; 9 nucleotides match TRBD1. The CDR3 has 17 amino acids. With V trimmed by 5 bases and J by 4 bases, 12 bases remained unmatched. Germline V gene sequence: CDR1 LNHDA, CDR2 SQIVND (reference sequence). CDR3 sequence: CASSALHRGRLNQPQHF. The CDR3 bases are TGTGCCAGTAGTGCACTCCACAGGGGGCGCTTAAATCAGCCCCAGCATTTT. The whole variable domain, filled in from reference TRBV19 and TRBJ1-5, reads DGGITQSPKYLFRKEGQNVTLSCEQNLNHDAMYWYRQDPGQGLRLIYYSQIVNDFQKGDIAEGYSVSREKKESFPLTVTSAQKNPTAFYLCASSALHRGRLNQPQHFGDGTRLSIL.

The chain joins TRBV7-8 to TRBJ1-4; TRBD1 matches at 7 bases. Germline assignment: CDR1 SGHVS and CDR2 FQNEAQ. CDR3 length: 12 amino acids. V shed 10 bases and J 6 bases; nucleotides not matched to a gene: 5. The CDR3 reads CATTRGDEKLFF. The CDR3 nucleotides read TGTGCCACCACCAGGGGGGATGAAAAACTGTTTTTT.

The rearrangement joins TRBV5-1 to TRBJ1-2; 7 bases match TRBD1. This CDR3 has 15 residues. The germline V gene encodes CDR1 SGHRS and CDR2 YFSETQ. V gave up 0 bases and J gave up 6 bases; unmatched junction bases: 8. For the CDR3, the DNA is TGCGCCAGCAGCTTGGCCGGACAGGTGTCTAATGGCTACACCTTC. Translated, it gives CASSLAGQVSNGYTF.

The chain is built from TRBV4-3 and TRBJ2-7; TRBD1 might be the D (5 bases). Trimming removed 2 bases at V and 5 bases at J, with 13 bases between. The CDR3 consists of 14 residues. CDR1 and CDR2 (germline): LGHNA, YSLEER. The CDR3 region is CASSQRGTLHEQYF. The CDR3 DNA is TGCGCCAGCAGCCAAAGGGGAACCCTCCACGAGCAGTACTTC.

The CDR3 DNA sequence: TGTGCCAGCGAGGGCTACGAGCAGTACTTC. Its protein product is CASEGYEQYF. The V and J genes are TRBV2 and TRBJ2-7; TRBD2 might be the D (5 bases). Per the germline V gene, CDR1 is SNHLY and CDR2 is FYNNEI. Trimming shortened V by 8 bases and J by 3 bases, and 5 bases separated the two germline ends. This CDR3 is 10 amino acids long. Full variable domain (rest looked up from reference TRBV2 and TRBJ2-7): EPEVTQTPSHQVTQMGQEVILRCVPISNHLYFYWYRQILGQKVEFLVSFYNNEISEKSEIFDDQFSVERPDGSNFTLKIRSTKLEDSAMYFCASEGYEQYFGPGTRLTVT.

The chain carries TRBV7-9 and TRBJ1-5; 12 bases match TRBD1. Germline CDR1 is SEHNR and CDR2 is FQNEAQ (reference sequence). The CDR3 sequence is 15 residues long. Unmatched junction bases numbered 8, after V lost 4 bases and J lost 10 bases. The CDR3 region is CASSSDGTGGKPQHF. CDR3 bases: TGTGCCAGCAGCTCAGACGGGACAGGGGGCAAACCCCAGCATTTT.

Written as DNA, the CDR3 is TGTGCCAGCAGCGTCGGACAGGGGCTCTACAATGAGCAGTTCTTC. This encodes CASSVGQGLYNEQFF. The rearrangement links TRBV9 to TRBJ2-1, with 9 bases matching TRBD1. CDR1 is SGDLS and CDR2 is YYNGEE in the germline V gene. The V gene end was trimmed by 2 bases and the J gene end by 3 bases; junction bases not matched to a gene: 3. CDR3 size: 15 residues.

This CDR3 is CASGLGSSGGTYNEQFF. Here the CDR3 DNA reads TGTGCTAGTGGTTTGGGCAGTAGCGGGGGGACCTACAATGAGCAGTTCTTC. The chain is built from TRBV12-5 and TRBJ2-1, with 10 positions matching TRBD2. The V gene's germline CDR1 is LGHNT and CDR2 FRNRAP. V was pared by 1 base and J by 2 bases, with 5 bases of the junction left unmatched. This CDR3 is 17 amino acids long.

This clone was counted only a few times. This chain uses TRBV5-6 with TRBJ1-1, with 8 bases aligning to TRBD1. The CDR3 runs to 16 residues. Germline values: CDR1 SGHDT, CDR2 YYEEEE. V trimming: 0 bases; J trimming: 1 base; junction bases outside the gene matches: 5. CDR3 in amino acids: CASSLANRGGNTEAFF. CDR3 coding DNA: TGTGCCAGCAGCTTGGCCAACAGGGGGGGGAACACTGAAGCTTTCTTT.

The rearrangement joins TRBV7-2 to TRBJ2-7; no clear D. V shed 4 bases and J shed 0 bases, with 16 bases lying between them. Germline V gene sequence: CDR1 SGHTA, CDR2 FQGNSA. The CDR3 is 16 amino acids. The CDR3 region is CASSSPPSRSSYEQYF. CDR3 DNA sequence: TGTGCCAGCAGCTCCCCCCCAAGCCGGAGCTCCTACGAGCAGTACTTC. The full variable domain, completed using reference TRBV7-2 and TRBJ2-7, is GAGVSQSPSNKVTEKGKDVELRCDPISGHTALYWYRQSLGQGLEFLIYFQGNSAPDKSGLPSDRFSAERTGGSVSTLTIQRTQQEDSAVYLCASSSPPSRSSYEQYFGPGTRLTVT.

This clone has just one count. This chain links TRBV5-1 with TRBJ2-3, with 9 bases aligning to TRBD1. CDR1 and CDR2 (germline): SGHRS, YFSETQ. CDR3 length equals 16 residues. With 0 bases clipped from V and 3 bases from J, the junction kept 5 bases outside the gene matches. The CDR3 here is CASSLGGDRATDTQYF. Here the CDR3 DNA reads TGCGCCAGCAGCTTGGGCGGGGACAGGGCGACAGATACGCAGTATTTT.

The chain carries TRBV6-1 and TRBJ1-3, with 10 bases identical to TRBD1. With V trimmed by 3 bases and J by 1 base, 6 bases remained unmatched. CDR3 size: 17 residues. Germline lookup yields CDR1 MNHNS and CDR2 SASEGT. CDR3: CASSDWRQGASGNTIYF. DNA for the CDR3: TGTGCCAGCAGTGACTGGAGACAGGGGGCTTCTGGAAACACCATATATTTT.

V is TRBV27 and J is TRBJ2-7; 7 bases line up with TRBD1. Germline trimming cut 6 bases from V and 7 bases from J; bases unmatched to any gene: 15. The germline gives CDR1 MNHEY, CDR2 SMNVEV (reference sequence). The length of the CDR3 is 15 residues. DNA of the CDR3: TGTGCCAGCAGGGCCGGGACAGCGATACGGAAAGAGCAGTACTTC. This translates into CASRAGTAIRKEQYF.

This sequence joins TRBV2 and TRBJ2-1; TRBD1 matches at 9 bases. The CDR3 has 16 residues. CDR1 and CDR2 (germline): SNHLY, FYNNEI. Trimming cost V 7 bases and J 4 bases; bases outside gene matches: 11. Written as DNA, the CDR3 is TGTGCCAGCATAAAACGGCGGACAGGGGTTTACAATGAGCAGTTCTTC. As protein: CASIKRRTGVYNEQFF.

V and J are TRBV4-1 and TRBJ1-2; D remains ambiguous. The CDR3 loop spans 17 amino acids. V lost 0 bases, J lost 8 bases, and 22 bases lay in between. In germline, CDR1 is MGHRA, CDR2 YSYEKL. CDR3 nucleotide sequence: TGCGCCAGCAGCCAAGATTCGGGTCCCGGCCCTTTTTTGGGCTACACCTTC. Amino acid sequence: CASSQDSGPGPFLGYTF.